Detailed here is one T cell receptor (beta chain). Its specificity is not known. This may arise from a read error, as a much more abundant clone is one base away. The V and J ends lost 8 bases and 8 bases respectively, with 21 bases between them. This CDR3 has 14 residues. In germline, CDR1 is MNHNY, CDR2 SVGAGI (reference sequence). The data belong to a study of breast tumors, draining lymph nodes, adjacent tissues. Study results and caveats: The data were judged consistent with most tumor T cells coming from lymph node and expanding in tumor. Tumor T cell lymph node origin was a supported hypothesis, not proven. Tumor TCR diversity was below lymph nodes but above nontumor tissue.

Breast cancer patients provided tissue from their axillary draining lymph nodes. TCRdb reprocessed the multiplex PCR reads via MiXCR and lists one record per CDR3 protein. The repertoire holds 150,000 to 250,000 distinct CDR3 sequences, with approximately 31% as singletons. This TCR was recovered from a female donor with breast cancer. Some clones in this sample may be carry-over from other donors' samples. The sample was axillary lymph node tissue. The rearrangement uses TRBV6-6 and TRBJ1-2; a weak D match, TRBD1 (5 bases). CDR3: CASRPLLGREGYTF. The CDR3 DNA is TGTGCCAGCCGCCCCCTATTGGGCAGGGAAGGCTACACCTTC.